This T cell receptor beta chain was retrieved from a study of T cell changes during pregnancy in multiple sclerosis. Assay: immunoSEQ multiplex PCR; the TCRdb copy retains only in-frame clones and omits some. The sample records 90,000 or so clones, approximately 92% being singletons. Germline V gives CDR1 SGHRS, CDR2 YFSETQ. The length of the CDR3 is 15 residues. Unmatched junction bases numbered 11, after V lost 5 bases and J lost 4 bases. The chain carries TRBV5-1 and TRBJ2-7, with 8 bases matching TRBD1. The clonotype originates from a female donor with multiple sclerosis, enrolled in a pregnancy study. The source material was peripheral blood, sampled in the first trimester of pregnancy. CDR3 region: CASRPTGATGYEQYF. Here the CDR3 DNA reads TGCGCCAGCAGACCGACAGGGGCGACAGGATACGAGCAGTACTTC.